This T cell receptor (beta chain) was obtained from a study of blood T cell repertoires in COVID-19. Looking at the study overall: Some COVID-19 samples were acute and others convalescent; all came from the United States, Italy and Spain. PBMCs, B-cell-depleted T cells, or T cells were the source of the cDNA or gDNA that made up the material.

Germline V gene sequence: CDR1 GTSNPN, CDR2 SVGIG (reference sequence). CDR3 length equals 15 residues. V dropped 0 bases and J dropped 0 bases, with 11 bases sitting between them. This table comes from immunoSEQ multiplex PCR, and its TCRdb copy is limited to in-frame clones, with some not included. Of about 59,000 clones in the sample, about 78% are singletons; the top ten hold over 9.5%. The receptor's source is an elderly man with acute or convalescent COVID-19. This chain joins TRBV30 and TRBJ1-1; D uncertain. What was sequenced was peripheral blood. The CDR3 loop reads CAWSVSPRMNTEAFF. DNA for the CDR3: TGTGCCTGGAGTGTTTCCCCGCGGATGAACACTGAAGCTTTCTTT.